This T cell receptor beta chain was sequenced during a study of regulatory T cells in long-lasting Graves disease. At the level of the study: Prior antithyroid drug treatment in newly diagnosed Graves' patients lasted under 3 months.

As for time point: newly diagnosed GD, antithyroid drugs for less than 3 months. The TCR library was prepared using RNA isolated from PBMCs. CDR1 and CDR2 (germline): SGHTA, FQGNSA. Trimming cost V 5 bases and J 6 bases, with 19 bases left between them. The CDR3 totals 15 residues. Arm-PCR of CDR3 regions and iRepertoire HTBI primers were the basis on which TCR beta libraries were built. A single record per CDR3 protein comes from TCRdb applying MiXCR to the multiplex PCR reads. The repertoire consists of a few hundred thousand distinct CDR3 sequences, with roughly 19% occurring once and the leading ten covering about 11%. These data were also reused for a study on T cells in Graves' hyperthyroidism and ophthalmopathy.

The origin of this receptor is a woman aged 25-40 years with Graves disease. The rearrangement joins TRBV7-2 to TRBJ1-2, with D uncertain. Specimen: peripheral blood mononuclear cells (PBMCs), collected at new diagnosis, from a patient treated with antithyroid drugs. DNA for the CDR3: TGTGCCAGCAGCCAAACGCTCGAGGGCCTCGATGGCTACACCTTC. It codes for CASSQTLEGLDGYTF.